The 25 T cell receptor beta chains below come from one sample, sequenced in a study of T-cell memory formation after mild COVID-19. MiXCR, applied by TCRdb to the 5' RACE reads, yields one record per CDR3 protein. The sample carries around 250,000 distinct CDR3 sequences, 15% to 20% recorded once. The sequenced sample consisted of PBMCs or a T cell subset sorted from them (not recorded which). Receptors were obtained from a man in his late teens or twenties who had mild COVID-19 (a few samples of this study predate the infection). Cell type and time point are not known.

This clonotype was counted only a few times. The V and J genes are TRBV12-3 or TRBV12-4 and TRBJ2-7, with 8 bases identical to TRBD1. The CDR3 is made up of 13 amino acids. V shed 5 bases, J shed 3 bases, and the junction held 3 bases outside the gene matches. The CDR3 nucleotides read TGTGCCAGCAGTACAACAGGGGGCTACGAGCAGTACGTC. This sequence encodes CASSTTGGYEQYV.

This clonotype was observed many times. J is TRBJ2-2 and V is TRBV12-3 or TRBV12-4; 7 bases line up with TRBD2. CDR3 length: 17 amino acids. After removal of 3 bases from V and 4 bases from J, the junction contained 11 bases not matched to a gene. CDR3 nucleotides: TGTGCCAGCAGTTTCACTCGAAGGGGAGGGATCACCGGGGAGCTGTTTTTT. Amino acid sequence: CASSFTRRGGITGELFF.

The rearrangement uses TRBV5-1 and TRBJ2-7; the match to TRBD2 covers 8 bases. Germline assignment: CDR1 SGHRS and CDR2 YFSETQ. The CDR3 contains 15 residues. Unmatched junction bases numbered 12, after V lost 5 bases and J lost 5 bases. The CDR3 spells CASSVGAGGRDEQYF. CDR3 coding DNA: TGCGCCAGCAGTGTCGGTGCGGGGGGCCGGGACGAGCAGTACTTC.

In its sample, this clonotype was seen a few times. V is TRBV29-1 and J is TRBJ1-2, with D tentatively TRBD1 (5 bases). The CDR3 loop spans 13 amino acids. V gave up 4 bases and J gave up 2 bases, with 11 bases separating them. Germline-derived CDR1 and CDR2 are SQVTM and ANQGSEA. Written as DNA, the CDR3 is TGCAGCGTTGGCGGGGCCGGGAACTATGGCTACACCTTC. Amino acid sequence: CSVGGAGNYGYTF.

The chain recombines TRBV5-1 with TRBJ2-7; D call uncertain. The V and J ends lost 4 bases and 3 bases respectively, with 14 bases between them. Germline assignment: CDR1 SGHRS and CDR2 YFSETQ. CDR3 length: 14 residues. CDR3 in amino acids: CASSPLSPRYEQYV. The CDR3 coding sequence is TGCGCCAGCAGCCCTCTTTCCCCGCGCTACGAGCAGTACGTC.

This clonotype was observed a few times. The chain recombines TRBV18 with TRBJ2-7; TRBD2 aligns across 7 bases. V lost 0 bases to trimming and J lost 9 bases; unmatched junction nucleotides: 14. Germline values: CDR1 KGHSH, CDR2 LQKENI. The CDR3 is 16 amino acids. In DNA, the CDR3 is TGTGCCAGCTCACCACCGGTAGCGAGCGGGGTTAAGGTGCAGTACTTC. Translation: CASSPPVASGVKVQYF.

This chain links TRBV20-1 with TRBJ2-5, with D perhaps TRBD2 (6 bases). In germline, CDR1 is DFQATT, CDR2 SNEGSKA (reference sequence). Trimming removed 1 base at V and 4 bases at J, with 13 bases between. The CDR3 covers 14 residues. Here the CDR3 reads CSARATSAGETQYF. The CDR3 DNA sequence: TGCAGTGCTAGAGCCACATCAGCGGGAGAGACCCAGTACTTC.

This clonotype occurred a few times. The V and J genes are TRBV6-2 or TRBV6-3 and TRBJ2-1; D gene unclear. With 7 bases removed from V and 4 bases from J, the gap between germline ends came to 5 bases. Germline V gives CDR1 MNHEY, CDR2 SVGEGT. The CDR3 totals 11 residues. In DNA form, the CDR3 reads TGTGCCAGCAAGGTATACAATGAGCAGTTCTTC. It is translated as CASKVYNEQFF.

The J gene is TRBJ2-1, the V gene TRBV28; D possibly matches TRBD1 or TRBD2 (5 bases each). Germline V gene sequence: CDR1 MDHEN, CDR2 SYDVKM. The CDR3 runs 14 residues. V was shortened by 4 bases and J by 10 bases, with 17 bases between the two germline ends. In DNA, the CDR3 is TGTGCCAGCAGTTCCAACGGGGCCGACGGGGAGCAGTTCTTC. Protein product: CASSSNGADGEQFF. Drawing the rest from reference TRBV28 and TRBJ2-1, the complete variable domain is DVKVTQSSRYLVKRTGEKVFLECVQDMDHENMFWYRQDPGLGLRLIYFSYDVKMKEKGDIPEGYSVSREKKERFSLILESASTNQTSMYLCASSSNGADGEQFFGPGTRLTVL.

As DNA, the CDR3 is TGTGCCAGCAGTTCGGAGAGCTTCTACGAGCAGTACTTC. Translated: CASSSESFYEQYF. The V and J genes are TRBV12-3 or TRBV12-4 and TRBJ2-7; D not certain. V dropped 4 bases and J dropped 3 bases, with 10 bases sitting between them. There are 13 residues in the CDR3.

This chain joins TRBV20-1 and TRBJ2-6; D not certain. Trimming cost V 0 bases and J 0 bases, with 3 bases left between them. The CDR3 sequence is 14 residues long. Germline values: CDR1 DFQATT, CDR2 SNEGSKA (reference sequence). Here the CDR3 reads CSARDNSGANVLTF. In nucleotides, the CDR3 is TGCAGTGCTAGAGACAACTCTGGGGCCAACGTCCTGACTTTC.

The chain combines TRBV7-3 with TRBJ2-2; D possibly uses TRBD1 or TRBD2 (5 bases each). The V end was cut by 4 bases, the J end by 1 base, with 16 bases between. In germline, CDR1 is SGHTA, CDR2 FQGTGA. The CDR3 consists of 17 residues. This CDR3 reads CASSSPIRGVNTGELFF. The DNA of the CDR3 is TGTGCCAGCAGCTCACCCATACGAGGGGTGAACACCGGGGAGCTGTTTTTT.

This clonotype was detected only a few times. This CDR3 reads CASSQANTATNEKLFF. CDR3 sequence (DNA): TGTGCCAGCAGCCAAGCTAATACAGCAACTAATGAAAAACTGTTTTTT. The chain has TRBV4-2 and TRBJ1-4; D not certain. Germline assignment: CDR1 LGHNA and CDR2 YNFKEQ. This CDR3 is 16 amino acids long. V lost 1 base and J 0 bases, leaving 9 bases between the germline ends.

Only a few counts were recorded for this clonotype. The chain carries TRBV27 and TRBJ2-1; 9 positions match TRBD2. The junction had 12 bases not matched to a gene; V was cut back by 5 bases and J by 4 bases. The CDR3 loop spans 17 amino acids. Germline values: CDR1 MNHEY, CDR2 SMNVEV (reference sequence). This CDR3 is CASSLAPSGGLYNEQFF. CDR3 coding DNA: TGTGCCAGCAGTCTAGCGCCCAGCGGGGGGCTATACAATGAGCAGTTCTTC.

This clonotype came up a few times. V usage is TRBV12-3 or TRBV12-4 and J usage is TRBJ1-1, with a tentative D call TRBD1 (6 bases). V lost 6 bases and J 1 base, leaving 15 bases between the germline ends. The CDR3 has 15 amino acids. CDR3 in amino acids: CASSHGRQANTEAFF. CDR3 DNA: TGTGCCAGCAGCCATGGGAGACAGGCGAACACTGAAGCTTTCTTT.

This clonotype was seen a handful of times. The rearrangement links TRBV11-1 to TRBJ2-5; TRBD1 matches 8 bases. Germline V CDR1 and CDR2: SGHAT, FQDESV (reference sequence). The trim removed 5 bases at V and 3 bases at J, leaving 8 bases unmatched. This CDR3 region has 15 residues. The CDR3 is CASSRNTGGEETQYF. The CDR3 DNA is TGTGCCAGCAGCCGTAATACAGGGGGAGAAGAGACCCAGTACTTC.

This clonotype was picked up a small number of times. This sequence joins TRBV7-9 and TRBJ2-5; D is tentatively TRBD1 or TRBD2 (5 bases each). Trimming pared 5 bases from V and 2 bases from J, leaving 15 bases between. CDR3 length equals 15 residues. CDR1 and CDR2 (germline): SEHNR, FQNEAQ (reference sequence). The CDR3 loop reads CASSPGDGVQETQYF. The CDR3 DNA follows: TGTGCCAGCAGCCCCGGGGACGGAGTACAAGAGACCCAGTACTTC.

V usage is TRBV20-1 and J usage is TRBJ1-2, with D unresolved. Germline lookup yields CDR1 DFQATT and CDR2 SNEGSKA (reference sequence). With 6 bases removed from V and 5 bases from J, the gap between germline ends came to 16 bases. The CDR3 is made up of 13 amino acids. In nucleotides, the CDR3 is TGCAGTGCCCCCCCCCGGGCAAAATATGGCTACACCTTC. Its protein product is CSAPPRAKYGYTF.

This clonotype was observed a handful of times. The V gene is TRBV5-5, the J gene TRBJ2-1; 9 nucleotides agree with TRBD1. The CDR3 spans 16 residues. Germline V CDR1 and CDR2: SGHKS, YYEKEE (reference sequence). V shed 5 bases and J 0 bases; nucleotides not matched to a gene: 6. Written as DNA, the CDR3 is TGTGCCAGCAGATTGACAGGGGGAGGCTCCTACAATGAGCAGTTCTTC. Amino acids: CASRLTGGGSYNEQFF.

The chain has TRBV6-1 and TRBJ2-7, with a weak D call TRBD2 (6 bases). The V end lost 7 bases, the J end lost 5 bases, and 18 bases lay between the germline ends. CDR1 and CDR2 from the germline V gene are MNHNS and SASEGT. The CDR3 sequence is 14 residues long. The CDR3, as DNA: TGTGCCAGCATGAGGCAGGGAGGTACCCACGAGCAGTACGTC. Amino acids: CASMRQGGTHEQYV.

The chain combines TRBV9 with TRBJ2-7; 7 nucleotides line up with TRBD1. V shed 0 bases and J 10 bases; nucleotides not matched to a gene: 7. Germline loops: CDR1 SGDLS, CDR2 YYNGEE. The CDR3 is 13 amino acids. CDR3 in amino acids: CASSVDQGGHQYV. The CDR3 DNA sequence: TGTGCCAGCAGCGTAGATCAAGGGGGCCACCAGTACGTC.

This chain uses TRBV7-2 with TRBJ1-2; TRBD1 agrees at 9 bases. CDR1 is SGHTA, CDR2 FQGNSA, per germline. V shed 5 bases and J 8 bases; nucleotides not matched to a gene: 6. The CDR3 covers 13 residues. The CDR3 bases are TGTGCCAGCAGCGTGGGACAGGGTTACGGCTACACCTTC. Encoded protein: CASSVGQGYGYTF.

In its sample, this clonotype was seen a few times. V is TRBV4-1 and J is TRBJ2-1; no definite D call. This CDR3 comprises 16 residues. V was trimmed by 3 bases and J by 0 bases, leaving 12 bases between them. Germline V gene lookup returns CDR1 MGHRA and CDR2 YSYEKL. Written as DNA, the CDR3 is TGCGCCAGCAGCCACTGGACGCCCAGCTCCTACAATGAGCAGTTCTTC. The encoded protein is CASSHWTPSSYNEQFF.

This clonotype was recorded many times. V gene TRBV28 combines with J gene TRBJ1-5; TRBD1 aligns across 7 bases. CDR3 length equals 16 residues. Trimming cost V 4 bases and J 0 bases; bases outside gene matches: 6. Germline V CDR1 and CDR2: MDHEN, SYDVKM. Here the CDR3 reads CASSSLRQGSNQPQHF. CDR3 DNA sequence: TGTGCCAGCAGTTCCCTCCGACAGGGTAGCAATCAGCCCCAGCATTTT.

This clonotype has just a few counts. CDR3 DNA: TGTGCCAGCAGTTCTAGAGAGTACTATAATTCACCCCTCCACTTT. Its protein is CASSSREYYNSPLHF. The chain has TRBV6-5 and TRBJ1-6; D ambiguous. The CDR3 consists of 15 residues. Germline assignment: CDR1 MNHEY and CDR2 SVGAGI. Between the trimmed V and J ends, which lost 4 bases and 3 bases, there was a span of 10 bases.